The 26 T cell receptor beta chains presented below share a single source sample, sequenced in a study of T cells in women clearing cervical HPV infection. TCRdb keeps only in-frame clones here, not all; method: immunoSEQ multiplex PCR. Its table records tens of thousands of clones. The sequenced sample was blood buffy coat. The receptors shown here come from a woman between 18 and 69 years old with a cervical HPV16 infection that either progressed to CIN3+ or cleared (not recorded which).

Regarding this clone: The read halts 3 residues ahead of the CDR3 end, with the missing end drawn from the germline J gene. V is TRBV7-3 and J is TRBJ2-1; 9 nucleotides agree with TRBD2. This CDR3 has 16 residues. The trim removed 2 bases at V and 5 bases at J, leaving 7 bases unmatched. Germline CDR1 and CDR2: SGHTA and FQGTGA. The DNA read from the CDR3 is TGTGCCAGCAGCTTAGAGTTCCTAGCGGGAAACAATGAG. Protein: CASSLEFLAGNNE. The whole CDR3 sequence is CASSLEFLAGNNEQFF.

Comment on this clone: The read ends 3 residues before the CDR3 terminus; that terminus is restored from the germline J gene. The rearrangement links TRBV5-1 to TRBJ1-3; D is unresolved. The CDR3 contains 15 residues. The V gene's germline CDR1 is SGHRS and CDR2 YFSETQ. V was clipped by 4 bases and J by 1 base, with 12 bases between them. The CDR3 bases that were read are TGCGCCAGCAGCCCGTCCGCCGGGTCTGGAAACACC. Amino acids: CASSPSAGSGNT. The entire CDR3 sequence reads CASSPSAGSGNTIYF.

Details on this clone: The read gets to within 3 residues of the CDR3 end, and the germline J gene fills in the rest. V usage is TRBV29-1 and J usage is TRBJ1-2; D unresolved. In germline, CDR1 is SQVTM, CDR2 ANQGSEA. V was clipped by 6 bases and J by 6 bases, with 14 bases between them. The CDR3 is 12 amino acids. The CDR3 spells CSVVPKGHGYTF. CDR3 bases read: TGCAGCGTGGTCCCAAAGGGCCATGGC.

A word on this clone: From the germline J gene comes the end of the CDR3, since the read stops 3 residues before it. The V call is TRBV10-1, the J call TRBJ1-1; a possible D gene is TRBD1 (6 bases). This CDR3 contains 13 residues. The germline gives CDR1 WNHNN, CDR2 SYGVQD (reference sequence). The germline V and J ends were trimmed by 4 bases and 5 bases, with 11 bases remaining between them. CDR3 protein: CASSGGQGTEAFF. The covered CDR3 bases are TGCGCCAGCAGTGGCGGGCAGGGGACTGAA.

About this clone itself: The CDR3 end is not reached by the read, which stops 3 residues before it; the germline J gene fills it in. The chain uses TRBV14 and TRBJ2-7; D call uncertain. With 4 bases removed from V and 4 bases from J, the gap between germline ends came to 14 bases. Germline assignment: CDR1 SGHDN and CDR2 FVKESK. CDR3 length: 14 amino acids. CDR3 amino acids: CASSRQGHAYEQYF. Partial CDR3 DNA: TGTGCCAGCAGCCGACAAGGGCATGCGTACGAG.

With respect to this clone: Coverage ceases 3 residues before the CDR3 finishes, and the germline J gene fills in the end. The V call is TRBV3-1 (or the pseudogene TRBV3-2), the J call TRBJ1-1; tentatively, D is TRBD1 (6 bases). This CDR3 comprises 13 residues. The germline V gene encodes CDR1 LGHDT and CDR2 YNNKEL (reference sequence). The V end lost 4 bases, the J end lost 1 base, and 7 bases lay between the germline ends. CDR3 in amino acids: CASSPRGNTEAFF. Incomplete CDR3 DNA: TGTGCCAGCAGCCCCAGGGGGAACACTGAA.

On this clone itself: The read halts 3 residues ahead of the CDR3 end, with the missing end drawn from the germline J gene. V and J are TRBV5-1 and TRBJ2-3; 7 nucleotides line up with TRBD2. This CDR3 is 17 amino acids long. The V gene's germline CDR1 is SGHRS and CDR2 YFSETQ. J was trimmed by 6 bases and V by 0 bases; bases with no gene match: 13. The CDR3 spells CASSLAYTGGGLDTQYF. The CDR3 DNA, read in part, is TGCGCCAGCAGCTTGGCCTATACGGGCGGGGGATTGGATACG.

A word on this clone: The DNA ends 3 residues before the CDR3 does, and the rest of the CDR3 is filled in from the germline J gene. The chain carries TRBV6-2 or TRBV6-3 and TRBJ1-1; 8 nucleotides align to TRBD1. This CDR3 region has 13 residues. V shed 7 bases and J 3 bases; nucleotides not matched to a gene: 4. Germline CDR1 and CDR2: MNHEY and SVGEGT. CDR3 bases read: TGTGCCAGCAAACAGGACAGGGACACTGAA. Protein: CASKQDRDTE. The full CDR3 is CASKQDRDTEAFF.

To note about this clone: The CDR3 end falls 3 residues outside the read, so it is completed with the germline J gene. The V and J genes are TRBV19 and TRBJ1-2, with a possible D match to TRBD1 (5 bases). In germline, CDR1 is LNHDA, CDR2 SQIVND (reference sequence). The CDR3 totals 15 residues. Trimming removed 3 bases at V and 2 bases at J, with 13 bases between. The chain's CDR3 is CASSMSIQGNYGYTF. The part of the CDR3 DNA that was read is TGTGCCAGTAGTATGTCCATCCAGGGAAACTATGGC.

Worth noting for this clone: The DNA ends 3 residues before the CDR3 does, and the rest of the CDR3 is filled in from the germline J gene. The V call is TRBV19, the J call TRBJ1-1; unclear D gene. Germline V lookup: CDR1 LNHDA, CDR2 SQIVND (reference sequence). The CDR3 is 13 residues long. The CDR3 reads CASSEILEAEAFF. CDR3 DNA, as far as it was read: TGTGCCAGTAGTGAAATCCTCGAAGCAGAA.

About this clone: The CDR3 end falls 3 residues outside the read, so it is completed with the germline J gene. This chain links TRBV11-3 with TRBJ2-1, with 10 bases aligning to TRBD2. The CDR3 spans 15 residues. With V trimmed by 5 bases and J by 4 bases, 5 bases remained unmatched. Germline CDR1 reads SGHNT; CDR2 reads YENEEA. CDR3 bases read: TGTGCCAGCAGCCCAACTAGCGGGGTTTACAATGAG. It is translated as CASSPTSGVYNE. The CDR3, in full, reads CASSPTSGVYNEQFF.

Concerning this clone: Sequencing ends 3 residues short of the CDR3 end; the germline J gene provides the rest. V usage is TRBV19 and J usage is TRBJ1-5; 7 positions match TRBD1. After removal of 9 bases from V and 8 bases from J, the junction contained 13 bases not matched to a gene. CDR3 length equals 14 residues. CDR1 is LNHDA and CDR2 is SQIVND in the germline V gene (reference sequence). CDR3 DNA (partial): TGTGCCAGCGGGGACAGCGGGGGGATCGAGCCC. It translates to CASGDSGGIEP. Given in full, the CDR3 is CASGDSGGIEPQHF.

On this clone: The CDR3 end lies 3 residues beyond the end of the read and is filled in from the germline J gene. The chain combines TRBV29-1 with TRBJ2-7; 8 nucleotides match TRBD1. V was pared by 6 bases and J by 5 bases, with 0 bases of the junction left unmatched. CDR3 length: 10 amino acids. Germline CDR1 SQVTM, CDR2 ANQGSEA. CDR3 bases read: TGCAGCGTGACAGGGGACGAG. Its translation: CSVTGDE. The full CDR3 protein is CSVTGDEQYF.

With respect to this clone: The read ends 3 residues before the CDR3 terminus; that terminus is restored from the germline J gene. The J gene is TRBJ2-5, the V gene TRBV18; 11 positions agree with TRBD2. Losses at the gene ends were 2 bases for V and 4 bases for J; bases not matched to a gene: 9. Germline V gene sequence: CDR1 KGHSH, CDR2 LQKENI. There are 17 residues in the CDR3. The DNA read from the CDR3 is TGTGCCAGCTCACCAAGATCCACTAGCGGGGGAGGAGAGACC. Protein sequence: CASSPRSTSGGGET. The whole CDR3 region reads CASSPRSTSGGGETQYF.

Details on this clone: The read stops 3 residues short of the end of the CDR3; the missing end is completed from the germline J gene. The chain carries TRBV11-2 and TRBJ1-2; a possible D gene is TRBD1 (6 bases). This CDR3 is built from 15 residues. V was trimmed by 5 bases and J by 6 bases, leaving 19 bases between them. Looked up from germline, CDR1 is SGHAT and CDR2 is FQNNGV. The CDR3 protein is CASSPIAGAGDGYTF. CDR3 bases read: TGTGCCAGCAGCCCGATTGCGGGGGCAGGGGATGGC. Variable domain in full (rest from reference TRBV11-2 and TRBJ1-2): EAGVAQSPRYKIIEKRQSVAFWCNPISGHATLYWYQQILGQGPKLLIQFQNNGVVDDSQLPKDRFSAERLKGVDSTLKIQPAKLEDSAVYLCASSPIAGAGDGYTFGSGTRLTVV.

Comments on this clone: The read comes to an end 3 residues before the CDR3 does, leaving the germline J gene to fill in the end. The chain links TRBV9 to TRBJ2-7; D might be TRBD2 (6 bases). Trimming removed 0 bases from V and 3 bases from J, with 16 bases in between. Germline V lookup: CDR1 SGDLS, CDR2 YYNGEE. The length of the CDR3 is 16 residues. Partial CDR3 DNA: TGTGCCAGCAGCGTAGAACCCCAGGGAGGTGTCTACGAG. Encoded protein: CASSVEPQGGVYE. From start to end, the CDR3 is CASSVEPQGGVYEQYF.

CDR3 sequence: CSAKGSSGGVRETQYF. Incomplete CDR3 DNA: TGCAGTGCTAAAGGTTCTAGCGGGGGGGTAAGAGAGACC. The genes are TRBV20-1 and TRBJ2-5, with TRBD2 identical over 12 bases. Coverage ceases 3 residues before the CDR3 finishes, and the germline J gene fills in the end. The ends lost 4 bases at V and 4 bases at J; junction bases unmatched: 10. Looked up from germline, CDR1 is DFQATT and CDR2 is SNEGSKA (reference sequence). CDR3 size: 16 residues.

The CDR3 sequence is CASSWQQDTGELFF. The part of the CDR3 DNA that was read is TGCGCCAGCAGCTGGCAACAGGATACCGGGGAG. The J gene is TRBJ2-2, the V gene TRBV5-1; tentative D call: TRBD1 (5 bases). The sequenced fragment ends 3 residues before the CDR3 boundary, so the rest is inferred from the germline J gene. Trimming removed 3 bases from V and 5 bases from J, with 11 bases in between. The germline CDR1 and CDR2 sequences are SGHRS and YFSETQ. This CDR3 region has 14 residues.

In the case of this clone: The CDR3 end lies 3 residues beyond the end of the read and is filled in from the germline J gene. This rearrangement joins TRBV2 to TRBJ2-1; possibly TRBD2 for D (5 bases). CDR1 and CDR2 (germline): SNHLY, FYNNEI. V lost 3 bases and J 1 base, leaving 7 bases between the germline ends. The CDR3 consists of 14 residues. The CDR3 region is CASSDGVSYNEQFF. CDR3 bases read: TGTGCCAGCAGTGACGGGGTTTCCTACAATGAG. The variable domain in full, with the rest retrieved from reference TRBV2 and TRBJ2-1, is EPEVTQTPSHQVTQMGQEVILRCVPISNHLYFYWYRQILGQKVEFLVSFYNNEISEKSEIFDDQFSVERPDGSNFTLKIRSTKLEDSAMYFCASSDGVSYNEQFFGPGTRLTVL.

In the case of this clone: The CDR3 extends 3 residues past the end of the read, so its final part is completed from the germline J gene. V and J are TRBV7-2 and TRBJ2-5, with TRBD1 matching over 8 bases. The germline V gene encodes CDR1 SGHTA and CDR2 FQGNSA. This CDR3 is built from 15 residues. After removal of 1 base from V and 3 bases from J, the junction contained 4 bases not matched to a gene. The CDR3: CASSLGDRTKETQYF. The covered CDR3 bases are TGTGCCAGCAGCTTAGGGGACAGGACCAAAGAGACC.

As regards this clone: Germline is not matched at one junction end, which may reflect a read error. The CDR3 end falls 3 residues outside the read, so it is completed with the germline J gene. The chain carries TRBV20-1 and TRBJ2-7, with TRBD1 matching over 11 bases. The V gene's germline CDR1 is DFQATT and CDR2 SNEGSKA (reference sequence). This CDR3 spans 14 amino acids. CDR3 DNA, as far as it was read: TGCAGTGCGAGAGGGGACAGGGGGAACTACGAG. Its protein is CSARGDRGNYE. The whole CDR3 protein reads CSARGDRGNYEQYF.

Of note for this clone: The missing CDR3 end, 3 residues past where the read stops, is filled in from the germline J gene. The V and J genes are TRBV20-1 and TRBJ2-7, with 8 bases identical to TRBD1. The CDR3 is 15 amino acids. The V gene's germline CDR1 is DFQATT and CDR2 SNEGSKA (reference sequence). V shed 6 bases, J shed 0 bases, and the junction held 10 bases outside the gene matches. The CDR3 sequence: CSALRTGTISYEQYF. Incomplete CDR3 DNA: TGCAGTGCCCTGAGGACAGGGACGATCTCCTACGAG.

Remarks on this clone: The observed sequence ends 3 residues before the CDR3 terminus, with the missing tail filled in from the germline J gene. This chain uses TRBV2 with TRBJ1-1; 9 bases line up with TRBD1. The V gene's germline CDR1 is SNHLY and CDR2 FYNNEI. This CDR3 comprises 14 residues. V gave up 4 bases and J gave up 3 bases; unmatched junction bases: 3. CDR3 protein: CASSGQGGHTEAFF. Incomplete CDR3 DNA: TGTGCCAGCAGTGGACAGGGGGGGCACACTGAA.

About this clone: The read is 3 residues too short to cover the CDR3 end, so that end is filled in from the germline J gene. The chain recombines TRBV10-3 with TRBJ2-7; a possible D gene is TRBD1 (6 bases). Germline lookup yields CDR1 ENHRY and CDR2 SYGVKD. There are 15 residues in the CDR3. Trimming cost V 3 bases and J 2 bases, with 14 bases left between them. The DNA read from the CDR3 is TGTGCCATCAGTGATAGTGAGGGGGACACCTACGAG. Translation: CAISDSEGDTYE. The full-length CDR3 reads as CAISDSEGDTYEQYF.

Note on this clone: The read stops 3 residues short of the end of the CDR3; the missing end is completed from the germline J gene. This sequence joins TRBV15 and TRBJ1-5; 7 bases line up with TRBD1. The germline V gene has CDR1 LNHNV and CDR2 YYDKDF (reference sequence). Trimming cost V 2 bases and J 4 bases; bases outside gene matches: 8. There are 16 residues in the CDR3. The CDR3 sequence: CATSRPPGTANQPQHF. Incomplete CDR3 DNA: TGTGCCACCAGCAGACCCCCCGGGACAGCTAATCAGCCC.

Details on this clone: From the germline J gene comes the end of the CDR3, since the read stops 3 residues before it. V usage is TRBV27 and J usage is TRBJ2-7; 7 bases align to TRBD1. The CDR3 runs to 16 residues. Germline values: CDR1 MNHEY, CDR2 SMNVEV (reference sequence). V shed 5 bases and J 0 bases; nucleotides not matched to a gene: 10. This CDR3 reads CASSPSTGERSYEQYF. CDR3 bases read: TGTGCCAGCAGTCCTAGCACAGGGGAACGCTCCTACGAG.